This T cell receptor (beta chain) was sequenced in a study of lymphopenia after photon versus proton radiotherapy. This clone was counted once. Profiled with immunoSEQ multiplex PCR; TCRdb holds only in-frame clones, not every one. Found here are 40,000 to 55,000 clones, under 95% of them singletons; the top ten hold under 20%. Sequencing was performed on peripheral blood, taken from a patient treated with photon-based radiotherapy. This clonotype was obtained from a middle-aged woman with cholangiocarcinoma.

CDR3 nucleotides: TGTGCCAGCAGGAGACAGGGGCCAAACACTGAAGCTTTCTTT. Translation: CASRRQGPNTEAFF. The V and J genes are TRBV6-5 and TRBJ1-1; 8 bases align to TRBD1. Trimming at V came to 6 bases and at J to 2 bases, leaving 5 bases not matched to a gene. This CDR3 comprises 14 residues. The germline CDR1 and CDR2 sequences are MNHEY and SVGAGI.